A selection of T cell receptor beta chains follows, all from one sample in a study of early T cells in non-severe SARS-CoV-2 infection. TCRdb re-derived calls from the 5' RACE reads in MiXCR, one entry per CDR3 protein. The top ten hold roughly 3.8% of the sample, which has fewer than 80,000 distinct CDR3 sequences, over 9% seen once. Sequencing was carried out using whole blood. These receptors all stem from an adult who was a healthcare worker with PCR-confirmed SARS-CoV-2 infection or an uninfected control (not recorded which). CDR3s include the opening cysteine and the closing phenylalanine or tryptophan. A D gene is named only where the DNA matches it firmly. The size entry is marked missing in some rows and otherwise reads once, few, many or a size class.

v_gene	abundance	j_gene	d_gene	CDR3nt	CDR3aa
TRBV18	many	TRBJ2-5	-	TGTGCCAGCTCCCCCCCCTCCCCGGAGACCCAGTACTTC	CASSPPSPETQYF
TRBV5-4	few	TRBJ1-1	-	TGTGCCAGCAGCTGGCGGGCCGGCCAGGGAGCTTTCTTT	CASSWRAGQGAFF
TRBV6-6	few	TRBJ2-7	TRBD2	TGTGCCAGCAAACTCGATCCGGGGGGCTACGAGCAGTACTTC	CASKLDPGGYEQYF
TRBV28	few	TRBJ2-5	TRBD1	TGTGCCAGCAGTAAGGCTTCCGACAGGGAGGAGACCCAGTACTTC	CASSKASDREETQYF
TRBV6-5	-	TRBJ1-1	TRBD1	TGTGCCAGCAGAATAGACAGGGGATCGAACACTGAAGCTTTCTTT	CASRIDRGSNTEAFF
TRBV7-2	many	TRBJ2-7	TRBD1	TGTGCCAGCAGCTCCGGGACAGCGGCCCACGAGCAGTACTTC	CASSSGTAAHEQYF
TRBV20-1	many	TRBJ2-4	-	TGCAGTGCTAGAGAGGATCAGGCCAAAAACATTCAGTACTTC	CSAREDQAKNIQYF
TRBV20-1	few	TRBJ2-3	TRBD1	TGCAGTGCGAACCTCGGACAGGGACTCACAGATACGCAGTATTTT	CSANLGQGLTDTQYF
TRBV12-3/TRBV12-4	many	TRBJ1-2	-	TGTGCCAGCAGTCACCGACAGGCCCTGCGGCCCTATGGCTACACCTTC	CASSHRQALRPYGYTF
TRBV7-2	many	TRBJ2-3	-	TGTGCCAGCAGCCCCGCCGGGTCGAATACGCAGTATTTT	CASSPAGSNTQYF
TRBV29-1	few	TRBJ2-5	TRBD1	TGCAGCCTAGCCGGACAGGGGACCTCAGAGACCCAGTACTTC	CSLAGQGTSETQYF
TRBV3-1	many	TRBJ1-1	-	TGTGCCAGCAGCCAACCAAGGGGCCAGGCTCAGAACACTGAAGCTTTCTTT	CASSQPRGQAQNTEAFF
TRBV20-1	few	TRBJ2-1	TRBD2	TGCAGTGCAACCGGGACTAGCGGGAGGGCCCTCGGTGAGCAGTTCTTC	CSATGTSGRALGEQFF
TRBV11-2	medium-sized	TRBJ2-1	-	TGTGCCAGCAGCTTATGGGCAAACCGGTATTCCTACAATGAGCAGTTCTTC	CASSLWANRYSYNEQFF
TRBV29-1	few	TRBJ2-3	TRBD2	TGCAGCGTTGCTCTAGCGGCCTCCACAGATACGCAGTATTTT	CSVALAASTDTQYF
TRBV11-2	many	TRBJ2-7	-	TGTGCCAGCAGCCTTACTAGGAACGAGCAGTACTTC	CASSLTRNEQYF
TRBV19	many	TRBJ2-2	-	TGTGCCAGTAGACAGTTGTCGAACACCGGGGAGCTGTTTTTT	CASRQLSNTGELFF
TRBV28	-	TRBJ1-2	-	TGTGCCAGCAGTCTGACAGGACCCCCCGGTGGCTACACCTTC	CASSLTGPPGGYTF
TRBV20-1	many	TRBJ2-5	TRBD2	TGCAGTGCTAGGGTAGCGGGCCAAGAGACCCAGTACTTC	CSARVAGQETQYF
TRBV5-1	-	TRBJ2-5	TRBD2	TGCGCCAGCAGCCCGATTAGCGGGAGGGCCTCGGAGACCCAGTACTTC	CASSPISGRASETQYF
TRBV12-3/TRBV12-4	many	TRBJ2-1	TRBD1	TGTGCCAGCAGTCCGAGACAGGGGGGGTTAGGTGAGCAGTTCTTC	CASSPRQGGLGEQFF
TRBV12-3/TRBV12-4	many	TRBJ2-5	-	TGTGCCAGCAGTTTGCGGCCACGAGAGACCCAGTACTTC	CASSLRPRETQYF
TRBV24-1	many	TRBJ2-7	-	TGTGCCACCAGTGATCCCAGGACTGGAAGGGGCGAGCAGTACTTC	CATSDPRTGRGEQYF
TRBV28	-	TRBJ2-7	TRBD1	TGTGCCAGCAGAGGACAGGGGTCCCACGAGCAGTACTTC	CASRGQGSHEQYF
TRBV4-1	-	TRBJ2-6	-	TGCGCCAGCAGCCAAGCCCGGGACTCTGGGGCCAACGTCCTGACTTTC	CASSQARDSGANVLTF
TRBV3-1	many	TRBJ2-3	-	TGTGCCAGCACCCTGACGACCACAGGTGGAGATACGCAGTATTTT	CASTLTTTGGDTQYF
TRBV5-1	many	TRBJ2-5	TRBD1	TGCGCCAGCAGCTCCGAACCGGGACAGGGCACCGAGACCCAGTACTTC	CASSSEPGQGTETQYF
TRBV20-1	-	TRBJ2-1	TRBD2	TGCAGTGCTAGGCAAACTGGGACTAGTCCCTACAATGAGCAGTTCTTC	CSARQTGTSPYNEQFF
TRBV7-9	few	TRBJ2-3	-	TGTGCCAGCAGCCCCACCTCTCAGGGTTCGGAAGATACGCAGTATTTT	CASSPTSQGSEDTQYF
TRBV9	-	TRBJ2-5	-	TGTGCCAGCAGCGTAGGGGGCGATCAAGAGACCCAGTACTTC	CASSVGGDQETQYF
TRBV12-3/TRBV12-4	many	TRBJ2-1	TRBD2	TGTGCCAGCAGGGGGGGGACTAGCGGGAGGAATGAGCAGTTCTTC	CASRGGTSGRNEQFF
TRBV19	-	TRBJ2-6	TRBD1	TGTGCCAGTAGCCTGAGGGGACAGGGCTCTGGGGCCAACGTCCTGACTTTC	CASSLRGQGSGANVLTF
TRBV10-3	-	TRBJ2-3	-	TGTGCCATCGGGGACTTGAGCACAGATACGCAGTATTTT	CAIGDLSTDTQYF
TRBV29-1	-	TRBJ2-7	TRBD1	TGCAGCGTCCAGGGACAGACCTACGAGCAGTACTTC	CSVQGQTYEQYF
TRBV20-1	few	TRBJ2-1	-	TGCAGTGCTCCTCGCTCCCAAGGAAATGAGCAGTTCTTC	CSAPRSQGNEQFF
TRBV20-1	-	TRBJ1-5	TRBD1	TGCAGTGCTAGTTACCCGGGACAGGGGGATCAGCCCCAGCATTTT	CSASYPGQGDQPQHF
TRBV20-1	many	TRBJ2-5	-	TGCAGTGCTAGCCCCGGCGCTTCAGAGACCCAGTACTTC	CSASPGASETQYF